What follows describes a single T cell receptor (beta chain). What this receptor recognizes is not known. Base quality data are lacking; no much larger clone is found one base away. V is trimmed back by 3 bases and J by 12 bases, and the junction contains 5 bases that no gene match accounts for. The CDR3 runs 12 residues from the cysteine to the phenylalanine. The DNA shown is the 36-base CDR3, in frame from base 1. CDR1 and CDR2, per the germline V gene, are SGHRS and YFSETQ. This sample was taken from a study of PD-L1 blockade in urothelial cancer (dated by TCRdb to 2017 to 2019). For the study in its entirety: Every patient began therapy in 2014 and was given atezolizumab 1,200 mg intravenously every 3 weeks. About 85% of the roughly 29 patients were identified as males with urothelial cancer of bladder origin, and a prior smoking history was reported by 18 of 29 patients. An ECOG performance status of 0 or 1 was recorded for the patients, and 0 to 3 prior chemotherapy regimens had been received by the patients. Blood samples were analyzed at two time points: 3 weeks after treatment start (second dose) and 6 weeks after treatment start. Blood samples gave median yields of approximately 130,000 T cells and 82,636 unique TCRs, along with a median clonality of approximately 0.084. An exploratory multi-omic analysis was conducted of the somatic, immune and clinical correlates of response to PD-L1 blockade with atezolizumab in urothelial cancer. Pretreatment tumor samples, along with matched peripheral blood collected serially before and after atezolizumab treatment, underwent TCR sequencing. Progression-free survival longer than 6 months counted as durable clinical benefit, and TCR features were additionally tested against both progression-free and overall survival. In the same patients who had TCR sequencing, pretreatment tumors also underwent whole exome sequencing and RNA sequencing. Durable clinical benefit was achieved by nine patients but not by the remaining 20. Pretreatment blood TCR-seq was available for around 29 patients, at least one posttreatment blood collection was obtained for some 25 patients, and tumor TCR-seq was available for some 25 patients.

Points the paper makes about the study in general: A pretreatment peripheral blood TCR clonality below the median was linked to improved progression-free and overall survival. At 3 weeks after the start of treatment, tumor-associated TCR clones in peripheral blood had expanded more in patients with durable benefit (n of about 22, p = 0.022). Because the sample size was small (n of about 30) and many exploratory analyses were performed, the results are intended to be hypothesis-generating.

Each PCR received spiked-in synthetic TCR analog templates so that absolute template abundance could be estimated from read counts. TCRbeta CDR3 regions were amplified from genomic DNA with bias-controlled V and J gene primers using the immunoSEQ assay. Sequencing of rearranged TCRbeta segments was performed at approximately 20X coverage. In the source study's methods: Sequencing errors were corrected by clustering and CDR3s were annotated against IMGT to assign V, D and J genes. Downstream analyses used only productive TCRbeta rearrangements, leaving out any out-of-frame or stop-codon sequences. Clonality was computed as one minus Shannon entropy normalized by the log of the number of unique productive sequences. Clones differing between time points or between blood and tumor were identified by Fisher's exact test with Benjamini-Hochberg correction at adjusted p below 0.01. TCRdb stores this immuneACCESS table with in-frame sequences only. Part of the clones is absent; in the studies checked, under half of the shortfall reflects unresolved V genes, and no reason is known for the rest. V and J calls and clone size are given by that table; D and trimming were obtained from the DNA. The table for this sample lists tens of thousands of clones; 90% of them were counted only once. The top ten clonotypes cover around 1.5% of the sample.

Sample time point, as interpreted from the label and publication: pretreatment peripheral blood. A total of roughly 30 patients with locally advanced or metastatic urothelial carcinoma, treated at Memorial Sloan Kettering on a trial protocol, made up the cohort. Peripheral blood mononuclear cells were collected pretreatment and during treatment, at between 1 and 8 total time points per patient. The Qiagen DNeasy Blood extraction kit was used to purify genomic DNA from total PBMCs and from tumor samples. Collected pretreatment and during treatment, PBMCs were isolated and stored as previously described.

The TCR comes from a man in his fifties or sixties with urothelial cancer. Sample: PBMCs, taken around atezolizumab (anti-PD-L1) treatment. This receptor chain uses TRBV5-1 and TRBJ1-1; TRBD1 matches 10 bases in the middle. The DNA is TGCGCCAGCAGCTCGACAGGGGGCCGTTCTTTCTTT. Translated, this gives CASSSTGGRSFF. When the CDR3 is completed using the reference TRBV5-1 and TRBJ1-1 genes on either side, the full variable domain is KAGVTQTPRYLIKTRGQQVTLSCSPISGHRSVSWYQQTPGQGLQFLFEYFSETQRNKGNFPGRFSGRQFSNSRSEMNVSTLELGDSALYLCASSSTGGRSFFGQGTRLTVV.